These 9 T cell receptor beta chains originate from one sample sequenced in a study of cytomegalovirus exposure and HLA in healthy donors (dated by TCRdb to about 2017). Library method: the immunoSEQ multiplex PCR assay. For the multiplex PCR, a mixture combining 60 forward primers for TCR Vbeta segments and 13 reverse primers for TCR Jbeta segments was used. TCRdb mirrors the immuneACCESS table, restricted to in-frame sequences. Some clones are absent from its copies; in checked studies, under half trace to an unresolved V gene, and the reason for the others is unknown. This sample lists 110,000 to 150,000 clones; roughly 70% were detected once. The top ten clones comprise around 7% of the sample. Source material: PBMCs. The receptors were sampled from a man aged 25-40 years in good health and CMV-seronegative.

CDR3 loop: CSVRTGRGNTIYF. CDR3 in DNA: TGCAGCGTTCGGACAGGGCGGGGAAACACCATATATTTT. The chain couples TRBV29-1 to TRBJ1-3; 8 bases match TRBD1. The V segment lost 5 bases and the J segment 4 bases; nucleotides outside the gene matches: 4. Germline CDR1 SQVTM, CDR2 ANQGSEA. The length of the CDR3 is 13 residues.

The table lists this clone with a few counts. The V and J genes are TRBV5-4 and TRBJ2-7, with a tentative D call TRBD2 (6 bases). The germline V gene has CDR1 SGHNT and CDR2 YYREEE (reference sequence). This CDR3 is 14 amino acids long. V lost 1 base and J lost 3, with 11 bases in between. For the CDR3, the DNA is TGTGCCAGCAGCTTGCGTACCGGGGGCTACGAGCAGTACTTC. It is translated as CASSLRTGGYEQYF. Combining the CDR3 with reference TRBV5-4 and TRBJ2-7 gives the whole variable domain ETGVTQSPTHLIKTRGQQVTLRCSSQSGHNTVSWYQQALGQGPQFIFQYYREEENGRGNFPPRFSGLQFPNYSSELNVNALELDDSALYLCASSLRTGGYEQYFGPGTRLTVT.

The chain has TRBV28 and TRBJ1-1, with TRBD1 identical over 9 bases. Germline CDR1 and CDR2: MDHEN and SYDVKM. J lost 2 bases, V lost 5 bases, and 6 bases had no gene match. The CDR3 consists of 15 residues. The CDR3 sequence: CASSLRDRDNTEAFF. CDR3 DNA sequence: TGTGCCAGCAGTCTCCGGGACAGGGATAACACTGAAGCTTTCTTT. Together with reference TRBV28 and TRBJ1-1, the CDR3 gives the full variable domain: DVKVTQSSRYLVKRTGEKVFLECVQDMDHENMFWYRQDPGLGLRLIYFSYDVKMKEKGDIPEGYSVSREKKERFSLILESASTNQTSMYLCASSLRDRDNTEAFFGQGTRLTVV.

The table lists this clone with a few counts. V gene TRBV30 combines with J gene TRBJ2-5; 7 nucleotides align to TRBD2. The CDR3 is 16 residues long. Germline V gene lookup returns CDR1 GTSNPN and CDR2 SVGIG (reference sequence). Unmatched junction bases numbered 9, after V lost 0 bases and J lost 2 bases. The CDR3 nucleotides are TGTGCCTGGAGTGTAGGGCGGGGGACCTCTCAAGAGACCCAGTACTTC. Protein product: CAWSVGRGTSQETQYF.

This clone showed up just a few times. V usage is TRBV27 and J usage is TRBJ2-5; 7 positions match TRBD2. Germline CDR1 and CDR2: MNHEY and SMNVEV (reference sequence). V was pared by 8 bases and J by 9 bases, with 9 bases of the junction left unmatched. This CDR3 region has 12 residues. The CDR3 protein is CASHANSGSQYF. DNA of the CDR3: TGTGCCAGCCACGCGAATAGCGGGTCCCAGTACTTC.

This clone was recorded only once. The V call is TRBV2, the J call TRBJ1-1; D is possibly TRBD1 (5 bases). The CDR3 consists of 14 residues. Germline V gene sequence: CDR1 SNHLY, CDR2 FYNNEI. The V and J ends lost 3 bases and 3 bases respectively, with 11 bases between them. The CDR3 is CASSDRGGYTEAFF. The CDR3 DNA reads as TGTGCCAGCAGTGATAGGGGAGGATACACTGAAGCTTTCTTT.

This chain connects TRBV2 to TRBJ2-1; D gene ambiguous. This CDR3 comprises 14 residues. Germline CDR1 SNHLY, CDR2 FYNNEI. The ends were cut back, 5 bases at V and 9 bases at J, with 17 bases in the middle. The CDR3 protein is CASSSTSFGGEQFF. The CDR3, as DNA: TGTGCCAGCAGTAGCACCTCGTTCGGCGGTGAGCAGTTCTTC.

This clone was observed a few times. The rearrangement links TRBV30 to TRBJ1-1; no firm D call. CDR3 length: 14 residues. The V gene's germline CDR1 is GTSNPN and CDR2 SVGIG (reference sequence). V lost 0 bases and J lost 0, with 8 bases in between. CDR3 nucleotides: TGTGCCTGGAGTGTACTTGGTTTGAACACTGAAGCTTTCTTT. Its protein product is CAWSVLGLNTEAFF. Supplemented by reference TRBV30 and TRBJ1-1, the full variable domain reads SQTIHQWPATLVQPVGSPLSLECTVEGTSNPNLYWYRQAAGRGLQLLFYSVGIGQISSEVPQNLSASRPQDRQFILSSKKLLLSDSGFYLCAWSVLGLNTEAFFGQGTRLTVV.

V gene TRBV5-1 combines with J gene TRBJ2-7, with 12 bases identical to TRBD1. The V segment lost 4 bases and the J segment 7 bases; nucleotides outside the gene matches: 9. The V gene's germline CDR1 is SGHRS and CDR2 YFSETQ. CDR3 length: 15 residues. CDR3 protein: CASSPSGTGGGEQYF. The CDR3 bases are TGCGCCAGCAGCCCCTCCGGGACAGGGGGCGGGGAGCAGTACTTC.